The 32 T cell receptor beta chains below all came from one sample that was sequenced in a study of blood T cell repertoires in COVID-19. TCRdb's table, derived via immunoSEQ multiplex PCR, lists solely in-frame clones and lacks some. The profile shows 200,000 to 250,000 clones, more than 75% of them singletons. The sequencing input was peripheral blood. All receptors come from a woman in her 70s with COVID-19, enrolled during active disease.

The chain has TRBV30 and TRBJ1-5, with 11 bases matching TRBD1. Per germline, CDR1 GTSNPN and CDR2 SVGIG (reference sequence). CDR3 length: 14 amino acids. V dropped 0 bases and J dropped 6; count of bases not matched to a gene: 1. CDR3 protein: CAWSVGQGAQPQHF. Here the CDR3 DNA reads TGTGCCTGGAGTGTAGGACAGGGGGCTCAGCCCCAGCATTTT.

This clone appeared once. This chain uses TRBV15 with TRBJ2-1; D uncertain. Per the germline V gene, CDR1 is LNHNV and CDR2 is YYDKDF (reference sequence). The CDR3 runs 15 residues. The V end lost 1 base, the J end lost 0 bases, and 7 bases lay between the germline ends. The chain's CDR3 is CATSRAVSSYNEQFF. In nucleotides, the CDR3 is TGTGCCACCAGCAGAGCGGTTAGCTCCTACAATGAGCAGTTCTTC.

The J gene is TRBJ1-5, the V gene TRBV28; TRBD1 might be the D (6 bases). The germline V gene has CDR1 MDHEN and CDR2 SYDVKM. The ends were cut back, 8 bases at V and 1 base at J, with 12 bases in the middle. This CDR3 comprises 14 residues. CDR3 nucleotide sequence: TGTGCCAGCGAAAAGGGGGGGAGCAATCAGCCCCAGCATTTT. This encodes CASEKGGSNQPQHF. The variable domain in full, with the rest retrieved from reference TRBV28 and TRBJ1-5, is DVKVTQSSRYLVKRTGEKVFLECVQDMDHENMFWYRQDPGLGLRLIYFSYDVKMKEKGDIPEGYSVSREKKERFSLILESASTNQTSMYLCASEKGGSNQPQHFGDGTRLSIL.

The V gene is TRBV9, the J gene TRBJ2-1; 13 positions agree with TRBD2. After removal of 3 bases from V and 4 bases from J, the junction contained 4 bases not matched to a gene. This CDR3 is built from 16 residues. The V gene's germline CDR1 is SGDLS and CDR2 YYNGEE. CDR3 loop: CASSEGLAGLYNEQFF. In DNA, the CDR3 is TGTGCCAGCAGCGAGGGACTAGCGGGACTTTACAATGAGCAGTTCTTC.

There are a few counts of this clone. The rearrangement links TRBV5-4 to TRBJ2-2, with TRBD2 identical over 7 bases. Germline V gene lookup returns CDR1 SGHNT and CDR2 YYREEE (reference sequence). CDR3 size: 15 residues. The V segment lost 2 bases and the J segment 2 bases; nucleotides outside the gene matches: 3. As DNA, the CDR3 is TGTGCCAGCAGCTTTAAGCGGGGAAACACCGGGGAGCTGTTTTTT. Translation: CASSFKRGNTGELFF.

The V call is TRBV4-3, the J call TRBJ2-1; TRBD2 might be the D (5 bases). CDR1 and CDR2 (germline): LGHNA, YSLEER. Deletions cut 0 bases from V and 1 base from J, with 10 bases between. The CDR3 has 16 amino acids. In DNA, the CDR3 is TGCGCCAGCAGCCAAGAAAGGGAGAGTTCCTACAATGAGCAGTTCTTC. Encoded protein: CASSQERESSYNEQFF.

The chain has TRBV27 and TRBJ2-7, with 9 bases fitting TRBD1. The CDR3 is 13 amino acids. V was clipped by 9 bases and J by 2 bases; unmatched bases: 5. Germline V CDR1 and CDR2: MNHEY, SMNVEV (reference sequence). The CDR3 DNA is TGTGCCAGTAAAAGGACAGGGGCCTACGAGCAGTACTTC. The encoded protein is CASKRTGAYEQYF.

The gene calls are TRBV6-5 and TRBJ1-5; 9 positions agree with TRBD1. This CDR3 has 14 residues. Germline lookup yields CDR1 MNHEY and CDR2 SVGAGI. J lost 4 bases, V lost 6 bases, and 4 bases had no gene match. The CDR3 coding sequence is TGTGCCAGCAGACCAGACAGGGGGAATCAGCCCCAGCATTTT. Its translation is CASRPDRGNQPQHF.

CDR3 DNA sequence: TGTGCCAGCAGTTTCGTTAGCGGGAGTTCCTACGAGCAGTACTTC. Translation gives CASSFVSGSSYEQYF. The J gene is TRBJ2-7, the V gene TRBV28; 9 bases are a match to TRBD2. Germline V gene data show CDR1 as MDHEN and CDR2 as SYDVKM. The CDR3 loop spans 15 amino acids. The J segment lost 1 base and the V segment lost 3 bases, leaving 4 bases of the junction unmatched.

The genes are TRBV11-2 and TRBJ1-1; D gene ambiguous. The CDR3 is 18 amino acids. V shed 4 bases and J shed 0 bases, with 21 bases lying between them. Germline lookup yields CDR1 SGHAT and CDR2 FQNNGV. CDR3 sequence: CASSSDRKELKMNTEAFF. The CDR3 bases are TGTGCCAGCAGCTCCGACCGGAAGGAGCTAAAAATGAACACTGAAGCTTTCTTT. The variable domain in full, with the rest retrieved from reference TRBV11-2 and TRBJ1-1, is EAGVAQSPRYKIIEKRQSVAFWCNPISGHATLYWYQQILGQGPKLLIQFQNNGVVDDSQLPKDRFSAERLKGVDSTLKIQPAKLEDSAVYLCASSSDRKELKMNTEAFFGQGTRLTVV.

The rearrangement joins TRBV27 to TRBJ2-1, with 10 bases lining up with TRBD2. V was pared by 4 bases and J by 6 bases, with 9 bases of the junction left unmatched. This CDR3 is built from 16 residues. The germline CDR1 and CDR2 sequences are MNHEY and SMNVEV (reference sequence). CDR3 in amino acids: CASSYSGTSAFNEQFF. CDR3 DNA sequence: TGTGCCAGCAGTTATTCCGGGACTAGCGCCTTCAATGAGCAGTTCTTC.

The CDR3 region has the DNA TGTGCCAGCAGCCCCCTCCCGTCACTAGGGAACACCGGGGAGCTGTTTTTT. This codes for CASSPLPSLGNTGELFF. The chain recombines TRBV9 with TRBJ2-2; maybe TRBD2 (5 bases). Germline V gene sequence: CDR1 SGDLS, CDR2 YYNGEE. The CDR3 runs 17 residues. V was pared by 4 bases and J by 1 base, with 17 bases between.

This clone was detected once. J is TRBJ2-2 and V is TRBV3-1 (or the pseudogene TRBV3-2), with 9 nucleotides matching TRBD1. V was clipped by 1 base and J by 7 bases; unmatched bases: 4. The CDR3 extends over 15 amino acids. The germline V gene encodes CDR1 LGHDT and CDR2 YNNKEL (reference sequence). The DNA for the CDR3 is TGTGCCAGCAGCCAAGGGACAGGGGTGGTCGGGGAGCTGTTTTTT. This codes for CASSQGTGVVGELFF.

The rearrangement links TRBV5-1 to TRBJ2-3, with 9 nucleotides matching TRBD2. The V gene's germline CDR1 is SGHRS and CDR2 YFSETQ. The CDR3 has 16 residues. V gave up 2 bases and J gave up 3 bases; unmatched junction bases: 7. For the CDR3, the DNA is TGCGCCAGCAGCTTTGGCAATAGCGGGAGTACAGATACGCAGTATTTT. Protein product: CASSFGNSGSTDTQYF.

The V call is TRBV2, the J call TRBJ1-4, with D possibly matching TRBD1 (5 bases). Germline V gene lookup returns CDR1 SNHLY and CDR2 FYNNEI. Deletions cut 3 bases from V and 7 bases from J, with 12 bases between. The CDR3 contains 14 residues. CDR3 sequence (DNA): TGTGCCAGCAGTGACGGGAGTAGGGGTGAAAAACTGTTTTTT. Protein: CASSDGSRGEKLFF.

The chain has TRBV28 and TRBJ2-5; 8 bases line up with TRBD1. The CDR3 is 16 amino acids. The V segment lost 6 bases and the J segment 1 base; nucleotides outside the gene matches: 10. Germline V gene lookup returns CDR1 MDHEN and CDR2 SYDVKM. DNA of the CDR3: TGTGCCAGCAGGACGGGGACAGGCATGGTCCAAGAGACCCAGTACTTC. Its protein is CASRTGTGMVQETQYF.

The chain recombines TRBV7-3 with TRBJ1-1; TRBD1 might be the D (5 bases). Germline V gene lookup returns CDR1 SGHTA and CDR2 FQGTGA. The CDR3 covers 15 residues. Trimming took off 4 bases at V and 2 bases at J, with 14 bases between the two ends. CDR3: CASSSNGGFNTEAFF. In nucleotides, the CDR3 is TGTGCCAGCAGCTCAAACGGGGGGTTTAACACTGAAGCTTTCTTT.

The genes are TRBV19 and TRBJ1-3; 8 positions agree with TRBD1. V gave up 9 bases and J gave up 1 base; unmatched junction bases: 8. This CDR3 region has 15 residues. Per germline, CDR1 LNHDA and CDR2 SQIVND (reference sequence). The CDR3 sequence: CASRTGTWSGNTIYF. CDR3 bases: TGTGCCAGCAGGACAGGGACGTGGTCTGGAAACACCATATATTTT. The variable domain in full, with the rest retrieved from reference TRBV19 and TRBJ1-3, is DGGITQSPKYLFRKEGQNVTLSCEQNLNHDAMYWYRQDPGQGLRLIYYSQIVNDFQKGDIAEGYSVSREKKESFPLTVTSAQKNPTAFYLCASRTGTWSGNTIYFGEGSWLTVV.

Here the CDR3 DNA reads TGTGCCACCAGGGGCGGGGGCCCACTCCACTTT. Residues: CATRGGGPLHF. The chain has TRBV19 and TRBJ1-6; tentatively, D is TRBD1 (6 bases). The CDR3 extends over 11 amino acids. V lost 10 bases and J lost 16, with 17 bases in between. Per germline, CDR1 LNHDA and CDR2 SQIVND (reference sequence).

This clone was found a few times. The V and J genes are TRBV24-1 and TRBJ2-7; D is perhaps TRBD1 (5 bases). Germline lookup yields CDR1 KGHDR and CDR2 SFDVKD. CDR3 size: 13 residues. V lost 5 bases and J lost 0, with 7 bases in between. Here the CDR3 DNA reads TGTGCCACCAGTGCGCAGGGCTCCTACGAGCAGTACTTC. This gives the protein CATSAQGSYEQYF.

The chain carries TRBV5-1 and TRBJ2-1; D unclear. The CDR3 contains 15 residues. V was cut by 0 bases and J by 3 bases, with 10 bases left in between. Per the germline V gene, CDR1 is SGHRS and CDR2 is YFSETQ. DNA for the CDR3: TGCGCCAGCAGCTTGGCAACAGCCAGCTACAATGAGCAGTTCTTC. Its protein is CASSLATASYNEQFF.

This sequence joins TRBV14 and TRBJ1-1; D gene unclear. Germline V lookup: CDR1 SGHDN, CDR2 FVKESK. This CDR3 is 12 amino acids long. The V end was cut by 3 bases, the J end by 1 base, with 3 bases between. The CDR3 sequence: CASSHRNTEAFF. The CDR3 region has the DNA TGTGCCAGCAGCCACAGGAACACTGAAGCTTTCTTT.

The V and J genes are TRBV19 and TRBJ1-2; 12 bases agree with TRBD1. Germline V gene data show CDR1 as LNHDA and CDR2 as SQIVND (reference sequence). V lost 5 bases to trimming and J lost 8 bases; unmatched junction nucleotides: 3. The CDR3 runs 13 residues. The CDR3 loop is CASSGTGGWGYTF. The CDR3 region has the DNA TGTGCCAGTAGTGGGACAGGGGGCTGGGGCTACACCTTC.

V is TRBV6-1 and J is TRBJ1-3; D may be TRBD1 (5 bases). Germline CDR1 MNHNS, CDR2 SASEGT. V was trimmed by 2 bases and J by 2 bases, leaving 10 bases between them. The CDR3 is 15 amino acids. DNA of the CDR3: TGTGCCAGCAGTGAAAGGGGTCGGACTGGAAACACCATATATTTT. Its protein is CASSERGRTGNTIYF.

The V gene is TRBV5-4, the J gene TRBJ2-7; maybe TRBD1 (5 bases). Trimming stripped 4 bases from V and 0 bases from J, with 11 bases between. The CDR3 covers 14 residues. Germline V CDR1 and CDR2: SGHNT, YYREEE (reference sequence). DNA of the CDR3: TGTGCCAGCAGCGCACAGGTAACCTCCTACGAGCAGTACTTC. Protein sequence: CASSAQVTSYEQYF.

This sequence joins TRBV5-1 and TRBJ2-7; 7 bases match TRBD1. The length of the CDR3 is 14 residues. The trim removed 3 bases at V and 4 bases at J, leaving 7 bases unmatched. Germline CDR1 reads SGHRS; CDR2 reads YFSETQ. The CDR3 loop is CASSSDRRLYEQYF. Written as DNA, the CDR3 is TGCGCCAGCAGCTCGGACAGGAGACTGTACGAGCAGTACTTC.

The CDR3 coding sequence is TGTGCCAGCAGTGTGGGACAGGGGTTATTTGGGGCCAACGTCCTGACTTTC. Translated: CASSVGQGLFGANVLTF. The gene calls are TRBV28 and TRBJ2-6; 10 nucleotides agree with TRBD1. The CDR3 runs to 17 residues. Trimming cost V 5 bases and J 3 bases; bases outside gene matches: 7. In germline, CDR1 is MDHEN, CDR2 SYDVKM.

The chain has TRBV7-2 and TRBJ2-7, with 8 bases fitting TRBD2. Germline values: CDR1 SGHTA, CDR2 FQGNSA. J gave up 4 bases and V 1 base, and 6 bases lay outside the gene matches. The CDR3 runs to 15 residues. CDR3 DNA: TGTGCCAGCAGCTTAGGAGCGGGAGCGGAGTACGAGCAGTACTTC. Its translation: CASSLGAGAEYEQYF.

This clone was observed a few times. V gene TRBV28 combines with J gene TRBJ1-1; no definite D call. The V and J ends lost 4 bases and 5 bases respectively, with 17 bases between them. This CDR3 has 15 amino acids. CDR1 and CDR2 from the germline V gene are MDHEN and SYDVKM. The CDR3 region is CASSSPLNRGTEAFF. DNA for the CDR3: TGTGCCAGCAGTTCCCCTTTAAACAGAGGGACTGAAGCTTTCTTT.

This chain joins TRBV27 and TRBJ2-1; perhaps TRBD2 as D (5 bases). The CDR3 consists of 15 residues. CDR1 MNHEY and CDR2 SMNVEV come from the germline V gene (reference sequence). The V end was cut by 6 bases, the J end by 4 bases, with 16 bases between. The CDR3 bases are TGTGCCAGCAGCCCACGGGCGGGCGCTTACAATGAGCAGTTCTTC. Its translation is CASSPRAGAYNEQFF.

The rearrangement uses TRBV6-5 and TRBJ1-2; 7 positions match TRBD1. CDR1 and CDR2 (germline): MNHEY, SVGAGI. The CDR3 spans 15 residues. V lost 2 bases, J lost 5 bases, and 8 bases stayed unmatched. CDR3 in amino acids: CASSYRRDRAYGYTF. In DNA, the CDR3 is TGTGCCAGCAGTTACCGGCGGGACAGAGCATATGGCTACACCTTC.

The CDR3 spells CASRGTGRGNQPQHF. DNA of the CDR3: TGTGCCAGCAGAGGGACAGGGCGTGGCAATCAGCCCCAGCATTTT. The chain carries TRBV6-5 and TRBJ1-5, with 9 bases aligning to TRBD1. This CDR3 is 15 amino acids long. V trimming: 6 bases; J trimming: 2 bases; junction bases outside the gene matches: 5. Germline CDR1 and CDR2: MNHEY and SVGAGI.